Below are 19 T cell receptor beta chains sequenced from a single sample in a study of blood T cell repertoires in COVID-19. The table came from immunoSEQ multiplex PCR; TCRdb's copy has only in-frame clones and leaves some out. The sample gives about 300,000 clones, 85% to 90% of which show up once; roughly 4% is in the top ten. Specimen: PBMCs or T cells enriched from blood (not recorded which). These receptors came from a man younger than 45 who had recovered from COVID-19.

This clone was seen once. The chain links TRBV5-1 to TRBJ2-7, with TRBD2 matching over 13 bases. Per the germline V gene, CDR1 is SGHRS and CDR2 is YFSETQ. V was pared by 10 bases and J by 9 bases, with 7 bases of the junction left unmatched. The CDR3 runs 12 residues. CDR3 protein: CAPRLAGGRQYF. DNA for the CDR3: TGCGCCCCCAGACTAGCGGGGGGCCGGCAGTACTTC. Full variable domain (missing parts from reference TRBV5-1 and TRBJ2-7): KAGVTQTPRYLIKTRGQQVTLSCSPISGHRSVSWYQQTPGQGLQFLFEYFSETQRNKGNFPGRFSGRQFSNSRSEMNVSTLELGDSALYLCAPRLAGGRQYFGPGTRLTVT.

The genes are TRBV19 and TRBJ1-2; 8 bases align to TRBD1. There are 14 residues in the CDR3. V trimming: 7 bases; J trimming: 0 bases; junction bases outside the gene matches: 4. Germline V gives CDR1 LNHDA, CDR2 SQIVND (reference sequence). The CDR3 here is CASKEQGANYGYTF. The CDR3 bases are TGTGCCAGTAAAGAACAGGGGGCTAACTATGGCTACACCTTC.

The gene calls are TRBV19 and TRBJ1-1; TRBD1 agrees at 10 bases. From germline, CDR1 is LNHDA and CDR2 SQIVND (reference sequence). V gave up 2 bases and J gave up 11 bases; unmatched junction bases: 5. This CDR3 is 13 amino acids long. The CDR3 loop is CASSIRTGGFAFF. In nucleotides, the CDR3 is TGTGCCAGTAGTATACGGACAGGGGGGTTTGCTTTCTTT.

The chain couples TRBV19 to TRBJ2-5, with D maybe TRBD2 (6 bases). The germline CDR1 and CDR2 sequences are LNHDA and SQIVND (reference sequence). This CDR3 spans 15 amino acids. The V gene lost 1 base and the J gene lost 4 bases, with 13 bases spanning the gap. This CDR3 reads CASSIGGGVRETQYF. The CDR3 bases are TGTGCCAGTAGTATAGGAGGAGGGGTTCGAGAGACCCAGTACTTC.

CDR3 nucleotides: TGTGCAAGTCGCTCAAGGGGGGGGACTAGCTCTGAGCAGTACTTC. Translating gives CASRSRGGTSSEQYF. The chain has TRBV12-2 and TRBJ2-7; TRBD2, the table's D call, was not compared with the DNA. TRBV12-2 is classified as a pseudogene. The CDR3 has 15 amino acids.

The chain joins TRBV28 to TRBJ1-6; the match to TRBD1 covers 11 bases. The trim removed 5 bases at V and 10 bases at J, leaving 7 bases unmatched. The CDR3 is made up of 15 amino acids. Germline V gives CDR1 MDHEN, CDR2 SYDVKM. The CDR3 DNA follows: TGTGCCAGCAGTAACGGACAGGGGGCCAACTCACCCCTCCACTTT. Its translation: CASSNGQGANSPLHF.

The chain has TRBV6-5 and TRBJ2-3, with TRBD1 matching over 10 bases. The V gene end was trimmed by 4 bases and the J gene end by 3 bases; junction bases not matched to a gene: 7. The CDR3 is 16 amino acids. Germline CDR1 is MNHEY and CDR2 is SVGAGI. The CDR3 sequence: CASSSRTGGRTDTQYF. CDR3 DNA sequence: TGTGCCAGCAGTTCCCGGACAGGGGGGCGGACAGATACGCAGTATTTT.

V gene TRBV10-3 combines with J gene TRBJ1-1; 7 bases line up with TRBD1. The CDR3 is made up of 16 amino acids. The germline CDR1 and CDR2 sequences are ENHRY and SYGVKD. J gave up 1 base and V 0 bases, and 5 bases lay outside the gene matches. CDR3 sequence: CAISESPRQGNTEAFF. The CDR3 bases are TGTGCCATCAGTGAGTCGCCACGACAGGGGAACACTGAAGCTTTCTTT.

The V call is TRBV6-4, the J call TRBJ2-1, with D uncertain. The V gene lost 0 bases and the J gene lost 7 bases, with 16 bases spanning the gap. Germline CDR1 and CDR2: MRHNA and SNTAGT. CDR3 length: 16 residues. This CDR3 is CASSDSVRRSRNEQFF. CDR3 nucleotide sequence: TGTGCCAGCAGTGACTCGGTCAGACGGTCTAGGAATGAGCAGTTCTTC.

The rearrangement uses TRBV19 and TRBJ1-2; D is ambiguous. Trimming stripped 6 bases from V and 2 bases from J, with 10 bases between. The germline gives CDR1 LNHDA, CDR2 SQIVND (reference sequence). The CDR3 spans 13 residues. CDR3: CASRLQANYGYTF. The CDR3 DNA reads TGTGCCAGTAGACTCCAGGCAAACTATGGCTACACCTTC.

V and J are TRBV9 and TRBJ2-1; perhaps TRBD1 as D (6 bases). The length of the CDR3 is 18 residues. CDR1 and CDR2 from the germline V gene are SGDLS and YYNGEE. V was trimmed by 2 bases and J by 0 bases, leaving 18 bases between them. Here the CDR3 DNA reads TGTGCCAGCAGCGTGATTGGGGGCTCAGGGAGCTCCTACAATGAGCAGTTCTTC. Protein: CASSVIGGSGSSYNEQFF.

This clone was recorded only once. The chain links TRBV4-1 to TRBJ1-1; TRBD1 matches at 7 bases. The length of the CDR3 is 14 residues. CDR1 MGHRA and CDR2 YSYEKL come from the germline V gene. Trimming removed 4 bases from V and 10 bases from J; junction bases left unmatched: 12. Written as DNA, the CDR3 is TGCGCCAGCAGCCTTTCCGACAGGGAGCGTTTAGCTTTCTTT. Its protein product is CASSLSDRERLAFF.

The chain has TRBV19 and TRBJ1-6; D is undetermined. The CDR3 contains 13 residues. In germline, CDR1 is LNHDA, CDR2 SQIVND (reference sequence). Trimming pared 7 bases from V and 8 bases from J, leaving 12 bases between. Here the CDR3 reads CASTRQQDSPLHF. The CDR3 coding sequence is TGTGCCAGTACCAGGCAGCAAGATTCACCCCTCCACTTT.

This clone was detected once. Other DNA sequences from this sample encode an identical CDR3 as well. The chain links TRBV5-6 to TRBJ1-2, with TRBD1 matching over 7 bases. Trimming took 0 bases from V and 4 from J; bases not matched to a gene: 12. The CDR3 is 17 amino acids. Germline CDR1 reads SGHDT; CDR2 reads YYEEEE. CDR3 bases: TGTGCCAGCAGCTTGGGTTTGAGAGGGGGCGCACTCTATGGCTACACCTTC. Translated: CASSLGLRGGALYGYTF.

This clone has just one count. The rearrangement links TRBV21-1 to TRBJ1-1; no DNA check was done on the table's D call, TRBD1. TRBV21-1 is described as a pseudogene. The CDR3 contains 14 residues. CDR3 loop: CASSKSRGDTEAFF. In DNA form, the CDR3 reads TGTGCCAGCAGCAAATCCAGGGGCGACACTGAAGCTTTCTTT.

The chain joins TRBV5-5 to TRBJ2-7; D unclear. The CDR3 runs 12 residues. Trimming shortened V by 4 bases and J by 5 bases, and 10 bases separated the two germline ends. The germline gives CDR1 SGHKS, CDR2 YYEKEE (reference sequence). The CDR3 nucleotides read TGTGCCAGCAGCGTAAATCTAGACGAGCAGTACTTC. Its translation is CASSVNLDEQYF.

This clone turned up a few times. The V and J genes are TRBV7-9 and TRBJ1-1; 7 positions agree with TRBD1. Germline assignment: CDR1 SEHNR and CDR2 FQNEAQ (reference sequence). CDR3 size: 15 residues. V lost 6 bases to trimming and J lost 1 base; unmatched junction nucleotides: 8. Written as DNA, the CDR3 is TGTGCCAGCAGATATACGGGACAGAGGAACACTGAAGCTTTCTTT. Its protein is CASRYTGQRNTEAFF.

The V and J genes are TRBV24-1 and TRBJ1-1; 9 bases line up with TRBD1. CDR1 is KGHDR, CDR2 SFDVKD, per germline. V lost 7 bases and J lost 1; bases outside the gene matches: 0. This CDR3 is 13 amino acids long. CDR3 sequence (DNA): TGTGCCACCAGGGGACAGGGGAACACTGAAGCTTTCTTT. Translating gives CATRGQGNTEAFF.

The chain couples TRBV19 to TRBJ2-7, with D possibly TRBD2 on 5 matching bases. V lost 6 bases, J lost 5 bases, and 23 bases lay in between. The germline gives CDR1 LNHDA, CDR2 SQIVND (reference sequence). This CDR3 region has 16 residues. The CDR3 region has the DNA TGTGCCAGTAGCTTTACGGGCGGGCCGAGCGCCCACGAGCAGTACTTC. Its translation: CASSFTGGPSAHEQYF.